The 25 T cell receptor beta chains in this list originate from one sample, sequenced in a study of CD8 T cells in Susac syndrome. RNA amounts of about 0.5 to 1 ug underwent reverse transcription with random hexamers. A single record per CDR3 protein comes from TCRdb applying MiXCR to the immunoSEQ multiplex PCR reads. This sample has about 200,000 distinct CDR3 sequences, with more than 90% found just once. Source material: CD4+ T cells from PBMCs. These receptor sequences come from a human donor with multiple sclerosis.

J is TRBJ2-2 and V is TRBV3-1; D is possibly TRBD1 (7 bases). V was pared by 1 base and J by 4 bases, with 10 bases between. There are 15 residues in the CDR3. Looked up from germline, CDR1 is LGHDT and CDR2 is YNNKEL (reference sequence). The CDR3 region has the DNA TGTGCCAGCAGCCAAGGGCAGGGGGGCACCGGGGAGCTGTTTTTT. Protein: CASSQGQGGTGELFF.

The chain is built from TRBV19 and TRBJ1-1, with D possibly being TRBD1 (6 bases). With 10 bases removed from V and 3 bases from J, the gap between germline ends came to 21 bases. Germline V gene data show CDR1 as LNHDA and CDR2 as SQIVND (reference sequence). The CDR3 has 15 residues. The CDR3 loop reads CATSYLLGADTEAFF. CDR3 nucleotide sequence: TGTGCCACCTCATACCTCTTGGGGGCCGACACTGAAGCTTTCTTT.

As concerns this clonotype: The junction differs from germline at one of its ends, possibly a read error. V and J are TRBV29-1 and TRBJ2-6; D possibly corresponds to TRBD1 (5 bases). Germline CDR1 is SQVTM and CDR2 is ANQGSEA. The CDR3 has 14 residues. The CDR3 here is CSVHTGAGANVLIF. As DNA, the CDR3 is TGCAGCGTTCACACAGGTGCTGGGGCCAACGTCCTGATTTTC. Full variable domain (rest looked up from reference TRBV29-1 and TRBJ2-6): SAVISQKPSRDICQRGTSLTIQCQVDSQVTMMFWYRQQPGQSLTLIATANQGSEATYESGFVIDKFPISRPNLTFSTLTVSNMSPEDSSIYLCSVHTGAGANVLIFGAGSRLTVL.

This chain connects TRBV7-6 to TRBJ2-3; TRBD2 is a possible D gene (7 bases). The CDR3 totals 16 residues. Germline CDR1 reads SGHVS; CDR2 reads FNYEAQ. The ends were cut back, 5 bases at V and 5 bases at J, with 20 bases in the middle. CDR3 protein: CASSRGPGGPGDTQYF. CDR3 sequence (DNA): TGTGCCAGCAGCCGAGGACCGGGGGGCCCCGGAGATACGCAGTATTTT.

V and J are TRBV2 and TRBJ2-3; 10 bases agree with TRBD1. In germline, CDR1 is SNHLY, CDR2 FYNNEI. This CDR3 is built from 15 residues. V shed 3 bases, J shed 0 bases, and the junction held 0 bases outside the gene matches. CDR3 in amino acids: CASSEDRGSTDTQYF. Written as DNA, the CDR3 is TGTGCCAGCAGTGAGGACAGGGGGAGCACAGATACGCAGTATTTT.

V gene TRBV29-1 combines with J gene TRBJ1-3; no clear D. The CDR3 length is 11 residues. Germline CDR1 SQVTM, CDR2 ANQGSEA. V lost 7 bases to trimming and J lost 3 bases, with 7 bases between them. This CDR3 is CSAQFGNTIYF. CDR3 nucleotide sequence: TGCAGCGCCCAGTTTGGAAACACCATATATTTT.

This clonotype was observed a handful of times. The chain couples TRBV3-1 to TRBJ2-5; unclear D gene. V was cut by 1 base and J by 0 bases, with 6 bases left in between. This CDR3 contains 14 residues. The germline V gene has CDR1 LGHDT and CDR2 YNNKEL (reference sequence). CDR3 bases: TGTGCCAGCAGCCAAGGGCCGTACCAAGAGACCCAGTACTTC. Amino acid sequence: CASSQGPYQETQYF.

This clonotype was counted once. CDR3 nucleotide sequence: TGTGCCAGCAGCCCAGGGTCGATTGCGGAACCAACAGATACGCAGTATTTT. Its protein is CASSPGSIAEPTDTQYF. V gene TRBV13 combines with J gene TRBJ2-3; a possible D gene is TRBD1 (5 bases). Trimming removed 5 bases at V and 3 bases at J, with 21 bases between. The CDR3 is made up of 17 amino acids. Germline values: CDR1 PRHDT, CDR2 FYEKMQ (reference sequence).

The rearrangement links TRBV4-1 to TRBJ2-4; TRBD1 matches 7 bases. Germline values: CDR1 MGHRA, CDR2 YSYEKL. This CDR3 is built from 14 residues. Trimming took 1 base from V and 7 from J; bases not matched to a gene: 4. Written as DNA, the CDR3 is TGCGCCAGCAGCCAAGGGACAGGAAGTAACATTCAGTACTTC. Protein sequence: CASSQGTGSNIQYF.

This sequence joins TRBV20-1 and TRBJ2-6; weak D call: TRBD1 (5 bases). This CDR3 has 16 amino acids. CDR1 is DFQATT, CDR2 SNEGSKA, per germline (reference sequence). V was cut by 0 bases and J by 4 bases, with 13 bases left in between. CDR3 in amino acids: CSARDSAGIGANVLTF. Written as DNA, the CDR3 is TGCAGTGCTAGAGATTCTGCAGGGATCGGGGCCAACGTCCTGACTTTC.

The chain uses TRBV20-1 and TRBJ2-7; D is possibly TRBD1 or TRBD2 (5 bases each). V was shortened by 5 bases and J by 5 bases, with 13 bases between the two germline ends. Germline-derived CDR1 and CDR2 are DFQATT and SNEGSKA (reference sequence). The CDR3 is 12 amino acids. CDR3 nucleotide sequence: TGCAGTGCTGGGGACCCGACGGACGAGCAGTACTTC. It encodes CSAGDPTDEQYF.

The rearrangement links TRBV30 to TRBJ1-2, with 9 bases that match TRBD1. The CDR3 covers 14 residues. Per the germline V gene, CDR1 is GTSNPN and CDR2 is SVGIG (reference sequence). With V trimmed by 3 bases and J by 2 bases, 4 bases remained unmatched. The CDR3 coding sequence is TGTGCCTGGAGAGGGACAGGGATAAACTATGGCTACACCTTC. Translating gives CAWRGTGINYGYTF.

The chain recombines TRBV3-1 with TRBJ2-1; 11 bases align to TRBD2. Trimming cost V 6 bases and J 9 bases; bases outside gene matches: 10. The CDR3 extends over 15 amino acids. Germline values: CDR1 LGHDT, CDR2 YNNKEL (reference sequence). CDR3 sequence (DNA): TGTGCCAGCAGGCTTAGCGGGGGGGCTGTTGGTGAGCAGTTCTTC. It specifies CASRLSGGAVGEQFF.

The genes are TRBV21-1 and TRBJ2-5; the table gives TRBD1 as D, unverified against the DNA. TRBV21-1 is a pseudogene segment. This CDR3 is 18 amino acids long. DNA of the CDR3: TGTGCCAGCAGCGCAGAGCACTCGGACAGGGGGACGTCGGAGACCCAGTACTTC. Amino acids: CASSAEHSDRGTSETQYF.

The V gene is TRBV30, the J gene TRBJ2-3, with D possibly TRBD2 on 5 matching bases. This CDR3 comprises 11 residues. The V and J ends lost 2 bases and 6 bases respectively, with 6 bases between them. CDR1 and CDR2 from the germline V gene are GTSNPN and SVGIG (reference sequence). Here the CDR3 DNA reads TGTGCCTGGAGTCGAGGGGATACGCAGTATTTT. It yields the protein CAWSRGDTQYF. Filled out from reference TRBV30 and TRBJ2-3, the complete variable domain reads SQTIHQWPATLVQPVGSPLSLECTVEGTSNPNLYWYRQAAGRGLQLLFYSVGIGQISSEVPQNLSASRPQDRQFILSSKKLLLSDSGFYLCAWSRGDTQYFGPGTRLTVL.

The chain couples TRBV27 to TRBJ1-2, with D perhaps TRBD1 (6 bases). With 1 base removed from V and 4 bases from J, the gap between germline ends came to 10 bases. Germline CDR1 reads MNHEY; CDR2 reads SMNVEV (reference sequence). The CDR3 length is 14 residues. This chain's CDR3 is CASSLFGGVYGYTF. The CDR3 coding sequence is TGTGCCAGCAGTTTATTTGGGGGCGTCTATGGCTACACCTTC.

This clonotype came up once. The chain recombines TRBV4-2 with TRBJ2-7; unclear D gene. V shed 2 bases and J shed 2 bases, with 28 bases lying between them. The CDR3 runs 20 residues. Germline V CDR1 and CDR2: LGHNA, YNFKEQ. The chain's CDR3 is CASSQQRSRTRDSVAYEQYF. The CDR3 nucleotides read TGTGCCAGCAGCCAACAACGCTCCCGTACCCGTGACTCGGTTGCCTACGAGCAGTACTTC.

V and J are TRBV7-2 and TRBJ2-5; no clear D gene. This CDR3 spans 15 amino acids. V was trimmed by 5 bases and J by 1 base, leaving 14 bases between them. CDR1 and CDR2 (germline): SGHTA, FQGNSA. This chain's CDR3 is CASSPQMPVQETQYF. CDR3 DNA: TGTGCCAGCAGCCCGCAAATGCCAGTCCAAGAGACCCAGTACTTC.

The chain joins TRBV12-3 or TRBV12-4 to TRBJ2-7, with D tentatively TRBD1 (5 bases). This CDR3 is 15 amino acids long. The V end was cut by 2 bases, the J end by 2 bases, with 13 bases between. The CDR3 sequence: CASSLRGTLAYEQYF. CDR3 sequence (DNA): TGTGCCAGCAGTTTAAGGGGAACCCTTGCCTACGAGCAGTACTTC.

V gene TRBV6-5 combines with J gene TRBJ1-2, with D possibly TRBD1 on 5 matching bases. The CDR3 is 17 amino acids. Looked up from germline, CDR1 is MNHEY and CDR2 is SVGAGI. Trimming removed 0 bases from V and 3 bases from J, with 17 bases in between. The CDR3 region is CASSYSSGGEGDYGYTF. The CDR3, as DNA: TGTGCCAGCAGTTACTCGAGCGGAGGGGAAGGCGACTATGGCTACACCTTC.

The chain links TRBV7-9 to TRBJ1-2; TRBD1 agrees at 7 bases. CDR1 and CDR2 from the germline V gene are SEHNR and FQNEAQ (reference sequence). The trim removed 4 bases at V and 5 bases at J, leaving 10 bases unmatched. The CDR3 spans 15 residues. The chain's CDR3 is CASSSGDRVPYGYTF. CDR3 sequence (DNA): TGTGCCAGCAGCTCGGGAGACAGGGTACCGTATGGCTACACCTTC.

The rearrangement uses TRBV11-2 and TRBJ2-7, with D possibly matching TRBD2 (6 bases). Germline CDR1 is SGHAT and CDR2 is FQNNGV. V lost 3 bases and J lost 2, with 11 bases in between. The CDR3 totals 14 residues. The CDR3 nucleotides read TGTGCCAGCAGCTTCCTGCGGGGCCCCTACGAGCAGTACTTC. Protein product: CASSFLRGPYEQYF.

This chain joins TRBV7-9 and TRBJ2-7, with 11 positions matching TRBD2. Looked up from germline, CDR1 is SEHNR and CDR2 is FQNEAQ (reference sequence). The V segment lost 5 bases and the J segment 1 base; nucleotides outside the gene matches: 4. The CDR3 loop spans 15 amino acids. CDR3 in DNA: TGTGCCAGCAGCAAAACTAGCGGGGGTTCCTACGAGCAGTACTTC. Residues: CASSKTSGGSYEQYF.

As regards this clonotype: At one of its ends the junction is not consistent with the germline gene, which may arise from a read error. This rearrangement joins TRBV5-1 to TRBJ2-7; TRBD1 might be the D (5 bases). The CDR3 runs to 13 residues. The V gene's germline CDR1 is SGHRS and CDR2 YFSETQ. CDR3: CASSLGTQDEISF. The DNA of the CDR3 is TGCGCCAGCAGCTTGGGAACACAGGATGAAATATCCTTC.

J is TRBJ1-1 and V is TRBV9; 7 bases are shared with TRBD1. Unmatched junction bases numbered 4, after V lost 3 bases and J lost 5 bases. The germline gives CDR1 SGDLS, CDR2 YYNGEE. This CDR3 is 13 amino acids long. CDR3: CASSGTGVTEAFF. For the CDR3, the DNA is TGTGCCAGCAGCGGAACAGGGGTGACTGAAGCTTTCTTT.